This TCR beta chain appears in the sequencing data of a study of T-cell reconstitution after alpha-beta-depleted transplantation in children. Of note for this clonotype: The target antigen is unknown.

Study results and caveats: Alpha-beta T cells present about two months after transplant were reported to originate from several hundred expanded graft clones. TCRbeta diversity was high at day 60 in some patients (a result of surviving recipient T cells and thymic progenitors). After one year, T-cell counts and TCRbeta diversity mostly came from new T cells.

V shed 7 bases, J shed 2 bases, and the junction held 8 bases outside the gene matches. CDR3 size: 16 residues. Researchers prepared the TCRbeta library using unique molecular identifiers, the study reports. Via MiXCR, TCRdb re-called the PCR reads, giving one row per CDR3 protein. This sample has 84,000 or so distinct CDR3 sequences, with around 15% found just once. The clonotype was recovered from a male patient between 2 and 15 years old who had a stem cell transplant for acute lymphoblastic leukemia, so the T cells may come from the graft donor. The genes are TRBV12-3 or TRBV12-4 and TRBJ2-1, with 10 bases fitting TRBD2. The sequencing here drew on PBMCs, mostly from graft donor cells, taken 180 days after TCRalphabeta/CD19-depleted stem cell transplant. The CDR3 loop reads CASKQSGGATYNEQFF. DNA of the CDR3: TGTGCCAGCAAACAGAGCGGGGGGGCTACCTACAATGAGCAGTTCTTC.